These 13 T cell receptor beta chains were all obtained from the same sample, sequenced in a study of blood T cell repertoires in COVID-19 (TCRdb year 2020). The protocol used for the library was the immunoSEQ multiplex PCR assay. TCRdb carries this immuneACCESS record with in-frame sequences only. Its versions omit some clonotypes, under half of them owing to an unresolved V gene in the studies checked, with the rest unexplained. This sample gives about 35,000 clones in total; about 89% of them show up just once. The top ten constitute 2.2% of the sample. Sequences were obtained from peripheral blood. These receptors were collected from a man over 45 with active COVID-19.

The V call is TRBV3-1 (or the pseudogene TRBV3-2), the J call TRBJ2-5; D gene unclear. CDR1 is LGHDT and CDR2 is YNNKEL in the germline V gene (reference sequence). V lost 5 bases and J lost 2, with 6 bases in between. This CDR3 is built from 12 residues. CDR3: CASSDIQETQYF. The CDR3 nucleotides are TGTGCCAGCAGCGACATACAAGAGACCCAGTACTTC.

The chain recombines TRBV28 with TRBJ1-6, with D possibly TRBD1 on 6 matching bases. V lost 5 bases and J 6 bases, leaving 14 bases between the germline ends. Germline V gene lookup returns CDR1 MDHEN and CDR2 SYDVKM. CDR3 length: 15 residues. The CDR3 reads CASSRSTGFNSPLHF. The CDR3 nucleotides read TGTGCCAGCAGTCGTTCGACAGGTTTTAATTCACCCCTCCACTTT.

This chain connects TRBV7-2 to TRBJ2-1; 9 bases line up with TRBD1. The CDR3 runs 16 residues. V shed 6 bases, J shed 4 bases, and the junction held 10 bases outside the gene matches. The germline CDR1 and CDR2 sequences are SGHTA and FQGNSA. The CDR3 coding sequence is TGTGCCAGCAGTCCTTCCCCGGGACAGGGTTACAATGAGCAGTTCTTC. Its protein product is CASSPSPGQGYNEQFF.

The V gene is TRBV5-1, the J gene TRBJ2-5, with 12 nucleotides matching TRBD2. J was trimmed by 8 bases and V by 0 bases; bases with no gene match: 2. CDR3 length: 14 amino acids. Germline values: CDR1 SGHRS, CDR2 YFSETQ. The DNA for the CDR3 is TGCGCCAGCAGCTTGGTGACTAGCGGGGGAACCCAGTACTTC. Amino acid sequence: CASSLVTSGGTQYF.

CDR3 in amino acids: CSVEEGARDGYTF. The CDR3 region has the DNA TGCAGCGTTGAGGAGGGGGCGCGGGATGGCTACACCTTC. The chain is built from TRBV29-1 and TRBJ1-2; 7 bases align to TRBD1. Germline V CDR1 and CDR2: SQVTM, ANQGSEA. The length of the CDR3 is 13 residues. After removal of 3 bases from V and 6 bases from J, the junction contained 7 bases not matched to a gene.

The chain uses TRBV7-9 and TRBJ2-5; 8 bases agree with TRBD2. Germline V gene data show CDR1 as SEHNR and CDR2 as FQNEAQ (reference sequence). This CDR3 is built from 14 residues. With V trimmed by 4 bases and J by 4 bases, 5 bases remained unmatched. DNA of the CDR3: TGTGCCAGCAGCTGGATAGCGGGGCGAGAGACCCAGTACTTC. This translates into CASSWIAGRETQYF.

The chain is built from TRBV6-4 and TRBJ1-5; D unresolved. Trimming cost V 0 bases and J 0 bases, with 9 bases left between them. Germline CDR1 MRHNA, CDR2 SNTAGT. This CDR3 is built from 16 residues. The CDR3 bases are TGTGCCAGCAGTGACTCGAACAGACATAGCAATCAGCCCCAGCATTTT. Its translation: CASSDSNRHSNQPQHF.

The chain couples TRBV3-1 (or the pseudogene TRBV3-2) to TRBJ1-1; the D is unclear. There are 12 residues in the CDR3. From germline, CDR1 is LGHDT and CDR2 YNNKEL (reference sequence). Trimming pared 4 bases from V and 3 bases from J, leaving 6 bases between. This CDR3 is CASSPPDTEAFF. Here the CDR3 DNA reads TGTGCCAGCAGCCCCCCGGACACTGAAGCTTTCTTT.

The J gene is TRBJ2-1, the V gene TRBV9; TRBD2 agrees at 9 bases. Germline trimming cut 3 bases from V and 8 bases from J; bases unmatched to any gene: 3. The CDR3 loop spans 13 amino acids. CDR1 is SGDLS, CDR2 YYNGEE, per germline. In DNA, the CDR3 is TGTGCCAGCAGCGCGGGACTAGCCTATGAGCAGTTCTTC. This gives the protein CASSAGLAYEQFF.

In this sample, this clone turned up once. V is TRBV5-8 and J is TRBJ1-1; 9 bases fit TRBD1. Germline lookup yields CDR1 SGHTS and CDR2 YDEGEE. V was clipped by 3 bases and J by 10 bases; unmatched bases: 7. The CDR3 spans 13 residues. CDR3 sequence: CASSSRDRAGAFF. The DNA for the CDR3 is TGTGCCAGCAGCTCCCGGGACAGGGCTGGAGCTTTCTTT.

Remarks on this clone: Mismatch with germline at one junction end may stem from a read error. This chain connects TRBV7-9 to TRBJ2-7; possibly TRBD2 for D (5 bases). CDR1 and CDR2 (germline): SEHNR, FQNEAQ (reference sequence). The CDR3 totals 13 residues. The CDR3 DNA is TGTGCCAGCAGCCTAGCTGCAGTTGGCGAGCAGTACTTC. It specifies CASSLAAVGEQYF. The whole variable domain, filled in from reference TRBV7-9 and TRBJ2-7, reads DTGVSQNPRHKITKRGQNVTFRCDPISEHNRLYWYRQTLGQGPEFLTYFQNEAQLEKSRLLSDRFSAERPKGSFSTLEIQRTEQGDSAMYLCASSLAAVGEQYFGPGTRLTVT.

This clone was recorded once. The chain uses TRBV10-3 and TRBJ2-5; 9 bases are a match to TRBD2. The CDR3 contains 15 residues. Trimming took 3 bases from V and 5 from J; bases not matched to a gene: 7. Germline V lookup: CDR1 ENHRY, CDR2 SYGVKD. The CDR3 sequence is CAISEVAGVGETQYF. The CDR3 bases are TGTGCCATCAGTGAAGTAGCGGGGGTGGGGGAGACCCAGTACTTC.

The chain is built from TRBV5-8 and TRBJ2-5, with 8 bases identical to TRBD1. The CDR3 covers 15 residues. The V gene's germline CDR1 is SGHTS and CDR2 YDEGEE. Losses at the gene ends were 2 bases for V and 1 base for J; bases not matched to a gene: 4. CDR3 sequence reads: CASSFTGTGQETQYF. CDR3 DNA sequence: TGTGCCAGCAGCTTTACCGGGACAGGCCAAGAGACCCAGTACTTC.